The clone carrying this T cell receptor beta chain was recorded many times. Its antigen is not known. Based on clinical symptoms, serum thyroxine and TRAb, thyroid ultrasound and orbital computed tomography, diagnoses were reached. These data come from a study of T cells in Graves' hyperthyroidism and ophthalmopathy. V was shortened by 3 bases and J by 7 bases, with 13 bases between the two germline ends. The germline gives CDR1 SGHAT, CDR2 FQNNGV. This CDR3 has 14 residues. Amplification of TCR beta CDR3 regions used RNA as the template. The TCR CDR3 first-round RT-PCR relied on the HTBI primer set. TCRdb ran MiXCR on the multiplex PCR reads and lists one entry per CDR3 protein. The sample includes roughly 350,000 distinct CDR3 sequences, approximately 15% seen only once; the top ten take under 30%. Study results and limitations: Prediction of ophthalmopathy progression came a median 6.5 months pre-onset.

Material for sequencing was blood. The J gene is TRBJ2-1, the V gene TRBV11-2; possible D gene TRBD1, 6 bases. The clonotype originates from a woman between 25 and 40 years old with Graves' hyperthyroidism. CDR3 loop: CASSFAGVRNEQFF. CDR3 coding DNA: TGTGCCAGCAGCTTCGCAGGGGTAAGGAATGAGCAGTTCTTC.